The clone carrying this TCR beta chain was detected a few times. Its antigen is currently unknown. The data belong to a study of naive and memory T cell subsets. Notes on the study in general: Over 90% of naive TCR sequences appeared only once after error correction, unlike memory subsets. Diversity fell and Gini index rose from naive through CM, EM, EMRA.

CDR1 is MDHEN and CDR2 is SYDVKM in the germline V gene. Trimming removed 7 bases from V and 6 bases from J; junction bases left unmatched: 9. This CDR3 has 14 residues. Both TRBC1 and TRBC2 were covered by a beta constant-region primer of two equimolar oligonucleotides. Nested alpha and beta constant-region primers with the SP2 primer drove four PCR rounds on ligated cDNA. One entry per CDR3 protein results from TCRdb running MiXCR on the UMI-ligation and nested PCR reads. The data contain around 130,000 distinct CDR3 sequences, roughly 36% of them seen just once; the ten biggest clones take up 0.9%.

This chain joins TRBV28 and TRBJ1-5; 7 nucleotides align to TRBD1. This sequence was found in a human donor in good health. Sample: central memory CD4+ T cells from blood. CDR3 sequence reads: CASTPGGESQPQHF. CDR3 bases: TGTGCCAGCACCCCAGGGGGGGAAAGTCAGCCCCAGCATTTT.